The 22 T cell receptor beta chains below come from one sample, sequenced in a study of neurological immune-mediated disorders. TCRdb ran MiXCR on the 5' RACE reads and lists one entry per CDR3 protein. The sample holds 45,000 to 50,000 distinct CDR3 sequences, approximately 3% seen once. The specimen was PBMCs. These receptors all stem from a woman in her forties or fifties with multiple sclerosis.

In this sample, this clonotype turned up many times. The V and J genes are TRBV20-1 and TRBJ1-5; D unclear. V shed 0 bases and J shed 4 bases, with 7 bases lying between them. Per the germline V gene, CDR1 is DFQATT and CDR2 is SNEGSKA (reference sequence). The CDR3 length is 13 residues. The DNA for the CDR3 is TGCAGTGCTAGAGATCGGAGTAATCAGCCCCAGCATTTT. Its protein is CSARDRSNQPQHF.

This clonotype was observed at least ten times. The chain joins TRBV10-3 to TRBJ1-4; D call uncertain. Between the trimmed V and J ends, which lost 5 bases and 8 bases, there was a span of 12 bases. CDR1 and CDR2 (germline): ENHRY, SYGVKD. This CDR3 comprises 13 residues. The CDR3 nucleotides are TGTGCCATCAGTTCTGGGGTCGGAGAAAAACTGTTTTTT. The encoded protein is CAISSGVGEKLFF.

This clonotype was observed many times. The J gene is TRBJ2-1, the V gene TRBV11-2; 7 positions agree with TRBD2. The ends lost 5 bases at V and 3 bases at J; junction bases unmatched: 4. The CDR3 covers 14 residues. The germline CDR1 and CDR2 sequences are SGHAT and FQNNGV. CDR3 region: CASSPGGSYNEQFF. The DNA of the CDR3 is TGTGCCAGCAGCCCCGGCGGGAGCTACAATGAGCAGTTCTTC.

This clonotype was found many times. This chain connects TRBV4-1 to TRBJ2-7; 9 positions agree with TRBD2. The germline CDR1 and CDR2 sequences are MGHRA and YSYEKL. The junction had 7 bases not matched to a gene; V was cut back by 1 base and J by 3 bases. The length of the CDR3 is 16 residues. CDR3 sequence: CASSQVTSGPNYEQYV. The CDR3 nucleotides read TGCGCCAGCAGCCAAGTGACTAGCGGACCTAACTACGAGCAGTACGTC.

In this sample, this clonotype turned up many times. DNA for the CDR3: TGTGCCAGCAGCCTCCCCGGGGGGCCAGAAGAGACCCAGTACTTC. Amino acid sequence: CASSLPGGPEETQYF. The chain recombines TRBV7-2 with TRBJ2-5, with a tentative D call TRBD2 (7 bases). This CDR3 is 15 amino acids long. Trimming shortened V by 5 bases and J by 3 bases, and 16 bases separated the two germline ends. Germline values: CDR1 SGHTA, CDR2 FQGNSA.

This clonotype came up many times. V and J are TRBV5-1 and TRBJ1-2; 10 nucleotides agree with TRBD1. With 4 bases clipped from V and 8 bases from J, the junction kept 11 bases outside the gene matches. CDR1 SGHRS and CDR2 YFSETQ come from the germline V gene. This CDR3 contains 15 residues. CDR3: CASSPGDRGEGGYTF. Here the CDR3 DNA reads TGCGCCAGCAGCCCGGGGGACAGGGGCGAAGGGGGCTACACCTTC.

This clonotype was seen ten or more times. The chain employs TRBV28 and TRBJ1-6; D possibly corresponds to TRBD1 (5 bases). This CDR3 has 15 amino acids. The germline V and J ends were trimmed by 5 bases and 7 bases, with 15 bases remaining between them. Per germline, CDR1 MDHEN and CDR2 SYDVKM. CDR3 nucleotide sequence: TGTGCCAGCAGTCTGGACGGGACTCAAAATTCACCCCTCCACTTT. Residues: CASSLDGTQNSPLHF. The whole variable domain, remainder taken from reference TRBV28 and TRBJ1-6, is DVKVTQSSRYLVKRTGEKVFLECVQDMDHENMFWYRQDPGLGLRLIYFSYDVKMKEKGDIPEGYSVSREKKERFSLILESASTNQTSMYLCASSLDGTQNSPLHFGNGTRLTVT.

This clonotype appeared many times. The chain has TRBV10-3 and TRBJ2-7; a possible D gene is TRBD1 (5 bases). This CDR3 has 13 residues. Trimming removed 4 bases from V and 5 bases from J, with 12 bases in between. In germline, CDR1 is ENHRY, CDR2 SYGVKD. The CDR3 region has the DNA TGTGCCATCAGTGGTGTCCAGGGAAACGAGCAGTACGTC. Translating it yields CAISGVQGNEQYV.

At least ten counts were recorded for this clonotype. This rearrangement joins TRBV10-3 to TRBJ2-3; tentatively, D is TRBD1 (5 bases). The CDR3 spans 15 residues. Trimming cost V 2 bases and J 5 bases, with 14 bases left between them. Germline values: CDR1 ENHRY, CDR2 SYGVKD. CDR3 protein: CAISENRMSQDTQYF. DNA of the CDR3: TGTGCCATCAGTGAGAACAGGATGAGTCAAGATACGCAGTATTTT.

J is TRBJ2-7 and V is TRBV20-1, with 8 bases lining up with TRBD2. Germline CDR1 DFQATT, CDR2 SNEGSKA (reference sequence). With V trimmed by 8 bases and J by 2 bases, 8 bases remained unmatched. This CDR3 has 13 amino acids. Here the CDR3 DNA reads TGCAGTTCTACCGGGACTAGTGCCTACGAGCAGTACTTC. Amino acids: CSSTGTSAYEQYF.

This clonotype was seen many times. The chain carries TRBV20-1 and TRBJ2-5; TRBD1 matches 9 bases. The junction had 7 bases not matched to a gene; V was cut back by 4 bases and J by 7 bases. CDR1 DFQATT and CDR2 SNEGSKA come from the germline V gene (reference sequence). This CDR3 has 13 amino acids. The CDR3 loop is CSAIPGQGGTQYF. CDR3 bases: TGCAGTGCTATCCCGGGACAGGGAGGGACCCAGTACTTC.

At least ten counts were recorded for this clonotype. The chain links TRBV5-1 to TRBJ2-2; perhaps TRBD1 as D (5 bases). The CDR3 extends over 16 amino acids. With 4 bases removed from V and 3 bases from J, the gap between germline ends came to 16 bases. Germline V gives CDR1 SGHRS, CDR2 YFSETQ. The CDR3: CASSVEDRAHTGELFF. As DNA, the CDR3 is TGCGCCAGCAGCGTAGAAGACAGAGCTCACACCGGGGAGCTGTTTTTT.

This clonotype was counted ten times or more. The chain uses TRBV12-3 or TRBV12-4 and TRBJ2-1, with 12 bases aligning to TRBD2. V gave up 6 bases and J gave up 8 bases; unmatched junction bases: 8. This CDR3 contains 15 residues. The CDR3 DNA sequence: TGTGCCAGCAGCCTCCTAGCGGGAGGGCCTTATGAGCAGTTCTTC. It translates to CASSLLAGGPYEQFF.

There are many counts of this clonotype. This chain connects TRBV5-1 to TRBJ2-5; no clear D. Trimming removed 4 bases at V and 3 bases at J, with 7 bases between. CDR1 and CDR2 (germline): SGHRS, YFSETQ. This CDR3 is built from 12 residues. For the CDR3, the DNA is TGCGCCAGCAGCACTGGAAAAGAGACCCAGTACTTC. It yields the protein CASSTGKETQYF.

This clonotype came up many times. V and J are TRBV12-3 or TRBV12-4 and TRBJ1-1; the D is unclear. V was trimmed by 6 bases and J by 7 bases, leaving 9 bases between them. The CDR3 contains 11 residues. The CDR3 DNA follows: TGTGCCAGCAGCCTGAGGGTTGAAGCTTTCTTT. It is translated as CASSLRVEAFF.

This clonotype showed up many times. V gene TRBV7-3 combines with J gene TRBJ1-1; the D is unclear. This CDR3 has 14 amino acids. V dropped 3 bases and J dropped 4 bases, with 12 bases sitting between them. Germline V CDR1 and CDR2: SGHTA, FQGTGA. CDR3 coding DNA: TGTGCCAGCAGCTTCCGACCAGGAGGCACTGAAGCTTTCTTT. Its protein product is CASSFRPGGTEAFF.

The table lists this clonotype with many counts. The rearrangement uses TRBV6-5 and TRBJ1-4; tentative D call: TRBD1 (6 bases). The germline V gene encodes CDR1 MNHEY and CDR2 SVGAGI. The CDR3 runs to 14 residues. Trimming pared 5 bases from V and 0 bases from J, leaving 7 bases between. CDR3 sequence: CASSGQSTNEKLFF. The CDR3 nucleotides read TGTGCCAGCAGTGGACAGTCAACTAATGAAAAACTGTTTTTT.

V and J are TRBV6-6 and TRBJ1-2; no definite D call. In germline, CDR1 is MNHNY, CDR2 SVGAGI (reference sequence). Trimming removed 6 bases from V and 1 base from J, with 9 bases in between. The CDR3 is 13 amino acids. Here the CDR3 DNA reads TGTGCCAGCAGCCCGTTGGTTAACTATGGCTACACCTTC. It specifies CASSPLVNYGYTF.

Many counts were recorded for this clonotype. V usage is TRBV9 and J usage is TRBJ2-3, with 7 bases lining up with TRBD1. Germline V gene data show CDR1 as SGDLS and CDR2 as YYNGEE. The V gene end was trimmed by 6 bases and the J gene end by 2 bases; junction bases not matched to a gene: 9. The CDR3 is 15 amino acids. The CDR3 loop reads CASNDRASLTDTQYF. As DNA, the CDR3 is TGTGCCAGCAACGACAGGGCCTCACTCACAGATACGCAGTATTTT.

This clonotype showed up many times. The genes are TRBV12-3 or TRBV12-4 and TRBJ1-5; possibly TRBD1 for D (6 bases). The germline V and J ends were trimmed by 3 bases and 4 bases, with 22 bases remaining between them. The CDR3 spans 18 residues. CDR3 loop: CASSFHFGGRATNQPQHF. The CDR3 DNA follows: TGTGCCAGCAGTTTTCACTTTGGGGGGCGGGCTACAAATCAGCCCCAGCATTTT.

The rearrangement joins TRBV4-2 to TRBJ2-2; D is ambiguous. This CDR3 has 18 amino acids. CDR1 and CDR2 from the germline V gene are LGHNA and YNFKEQ. The germline V and J ends were trimmed by 1 base and 2 bases, with 17 bases remaining between them. Here the CDR3 reads CASSQAPGYRLNTGELFF. The CDR3 bases are TGTGCCAGCAGCCAAGCGCCAGGTTACCGATTAAACACCGGGGAGCTGTTTTTT.

Details on this clonotype: This could be a read error, since a much larger clone is one nucleotide away. The chain links TRBV20-1 to TRBJ1-2, with D unresolved. The CDR3 covers 14 residues. Germline values: CDR1 DFQATT, CDR2 SNEGSKA (reference sequence). V was cut by 4 bases and J by 4 bases, with 16 bases left in between. CDR3 sequence: CSANPAGSRYGYTF. The CDR3 DNA follows: TGCAGTGCTAATCCGGCCGGGTCCCGCTATGGCTACACCTTC.